This entry concerns a single T cell receptor (beta chain). The antigen is not known. The data originate from a study of T cells expressing NK-cell markers. Looking at the study overall: Underlying the TCR beta repertoires were sorted CD3+CD56+NKG2C+, CD3+CD56+NKG2C- and CD3+CD56-NKG2C+ T cells.

The CDR3 covers 14 residues. CDR1 and CDR2 (germline): DFQATT, SNEGSKA (reference sequence). Study outcomes and limitations: The leading position in the CD3+CD56-NKG2C+ fraction of a handful of donors also went to these clonotypes. Dominant NKG2C+ clonotypes accounted for roughly 1.0-8% of CD8+ T cells in 5 to 7 donors.

The authors generated TCR beta cDNA through 5'RACE template switching with UMIs. From its re-call of the 5' RACE reads, TCRdb lists each CDR3 protein once, without DNA. The listing records about 550,000 distinct CDR3 sequences. This clonotype originated in a man younger than 30 in good health. This chain links TRBV20-1 with TRBJ1-2; the TCRdb D gene call, TRBD1, has no DNA to confirm it. Sequenced material: blood T cells: a sorted CD56 or NKG2C T cell subset, CD4+ or CD8+ T cells, or bulk PBMC T cells (not recorded which). The CDR3 loop reads CSASPQGRDYGYTF.